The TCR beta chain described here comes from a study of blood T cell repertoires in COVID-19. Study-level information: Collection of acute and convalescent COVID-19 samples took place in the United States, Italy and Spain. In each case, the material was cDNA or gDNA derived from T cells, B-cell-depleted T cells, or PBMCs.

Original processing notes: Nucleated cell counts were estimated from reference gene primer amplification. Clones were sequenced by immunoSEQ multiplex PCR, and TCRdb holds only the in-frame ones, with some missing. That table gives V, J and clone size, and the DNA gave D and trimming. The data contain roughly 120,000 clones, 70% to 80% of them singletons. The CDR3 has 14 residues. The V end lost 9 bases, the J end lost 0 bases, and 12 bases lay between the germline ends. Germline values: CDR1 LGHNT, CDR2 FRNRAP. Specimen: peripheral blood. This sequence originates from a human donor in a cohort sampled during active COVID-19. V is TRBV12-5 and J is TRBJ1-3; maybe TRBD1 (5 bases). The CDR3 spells CASQTGSSGNTIYF. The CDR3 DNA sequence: TGTGCTAGCCAAACAGGATCCTCTGGAAACACCATATATTTT.